This T cell receptor beta chain came from a study of identical twins. A single record per CDR3 protein comes from TCRdb applying MiXCR to the 5' RACE reads. The table records 250,000 or so distinct CDR3 sequences, around 8.3% of them present only once. The CDR3 is 17 amino acids. The germline gives CDR1 LNHNV, CDR2 YYDKDF (reference sequence). The V gene lost 5 bases and the J gene lost 3 bases, with 20 bases spanning the gap. Separately, the same data were catalogued under a study of yellow fever vaccine responses in identical twins. That study reports: Vaccine T cell responses of twins reportedly seemed partly convergent and partly personalized.

The sample comprised CD8+ T cells sorted from blood. The sequence came from a woman aged 18-29 years in good health. The rearrangement joins TRBV15 to TRBJ2-1; D might be TRBD2 (7 bases). The CDR3 here is CATSGLLGGANYNEQFF. CDR3 nucleotides: TGTGCCACCAGCGGTCTCCTTGGGGGGGCTAACTACAATGAGCAGTTCTTC. The full variable domain, its missing parts supplied by reference TRBV15 and TRBJ2-1, is DAMVIQNPRYQVTQFGKPVTLSCSQTLNHNVMYWYQQKSSQAPKLLFHYYDKDFNNEADTPDNFQSRRPNTSFCFLDIRSPGLGDTAMYLCATSGLLGGANYNEQFFGPGTRLTVL.